This TCR beta chain came from a study of vaccination and CD4 T cells after COVID-19. Sequencing of DNA taken from cultured CD4+ T cells relied on the Oncomine TCR Beta short-read assay. TCRdb analysed the PCR reads with MiXCR anew, one entry per CDR3 protein. Of 10,000 to 15,000 distinct CDR3 sequences in the sample, 65% to 75% are singletons; the top ten hold around 32%. Treatment of the sample: approximately 9-day PBMC culture with coronavirus spike peptide pools or control peptides (ViraFEST assay). Wells contained around 1.8 million PBMCs each, and these were cultured with roughly 10 IU/ml IL-2 and roughly 9.8 ug/ml peptide pools. Remarks on this clonotype: Its antigen is unknown.

This TCR was sampled from a human donor who had recovered from COVID-19. The sequenced sample consisted of CD4+ T cells from blood, cultured in vitro.

This CDR3 is CATSRERGGLGGDEQFF. In DNA, the CDR3 is TGTGCCACCAGCAGAGAAAGAGGGGGACTAGGAGGGGATGAGCAGTTCTTC. The gene calls are TRBV15 and TRBJ2-1, with 8 bases matching TRBD2. The CDR3 spans 17 residues. Germline lookup yields CDR1 LNHNV and CDR2 YYDKDF (reference sequence). V dropped 0 bases and J dropped 8; count of bases not matched to a gene: 12. Filled out from reference TRBV15 and TRBJ2-1, the complete variable domain reads DAMVIQNPRYQVTQFGKPVTLSCSQTLNHNVMYWYQQKSSQAPKLLFHYYDKDFNNEADTPDNFQSRRPNTSFCFLDIRSPGLGDTAMYLCATSRERGGLGGDEQFFGPGTRLTVL.